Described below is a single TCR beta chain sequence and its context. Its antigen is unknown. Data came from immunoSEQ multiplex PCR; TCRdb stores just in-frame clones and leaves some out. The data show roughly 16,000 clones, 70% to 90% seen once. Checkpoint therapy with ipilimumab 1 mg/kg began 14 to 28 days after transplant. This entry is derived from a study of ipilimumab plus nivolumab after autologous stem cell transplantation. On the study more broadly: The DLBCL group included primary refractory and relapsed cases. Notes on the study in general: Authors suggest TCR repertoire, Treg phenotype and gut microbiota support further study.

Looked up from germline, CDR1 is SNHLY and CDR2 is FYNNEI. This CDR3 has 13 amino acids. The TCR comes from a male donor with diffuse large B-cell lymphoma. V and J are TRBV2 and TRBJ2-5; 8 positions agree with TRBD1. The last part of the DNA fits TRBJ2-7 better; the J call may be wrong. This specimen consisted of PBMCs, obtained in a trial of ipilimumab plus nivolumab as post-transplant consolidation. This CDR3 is CASREDRDYEQYF. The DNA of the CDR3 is TGTGCCAGCAGGGAGGACAGGGACTACGAGCAGTACTTC.